Below are 29 T cell receptor beta chains sequenced from a single sample in a study of cytomegalovirus exposure and HLA in healthy donors. The PCR employed 60 Vbeta primers together with 13 Jbeta primers. Sequenced by immunoSEQ multiplex PCR; TCRdb stores in-frame clones only, minus some. Here the sample spans about 200,000 clones, 75% to 85% being singletons. The sample comprised PBMCs. The source of these receptors is a woman aged 45-60 years in good health and CMV-seronegative.

This clone is a singleton in its sample. For the CDR3, the DNA is TGTGCCAGCAGTATTTCCGGGTCCCAAGCGCAGCCCCAGCATTTT. Protein sequence: CASSISGSQAQPQHF. The chain links TRBV28 to TRBJ1-5; D unclear. V lost 5 bases to trimming and J lost 7 bases, with 18 bases between them. Germline assignment: CDR1 MDHEN and CDR2 SYDVKM. The CDR3 is 15 amino acids.

This chain connects TRBV5-1 to TRBJ2-4, with 8 bases fitting TRBD1. CDR1 is SGHRS and CDR2 is YFSETQ in the germline V gene. The trim removed 4 bases at V and 3 bases at J, leaving 12 bases unmatched. The CDR3 totals 17 residues. CDR3 sequence (DNA): TGCGCCAGCAGCCCGGAGGCAGGGGGCTTTTTCAAAAACATTCAGTACTTC. Encoded protein: CASSPEAGGFFKNIQYF.

This clone turned up a few times. The gene calls are TRBV28 and TRBJ1-1; D perhaps matches TRBD1 (6 bases). The V end lost 6 bases, the J end lost 5 bases, and 16 bases lay between the germline ends. Germline-derived CDR1 and CDR2 are MDHEN and SYDVKM. The CDR3 runs 14 residues. For the CDR3, the DNA is TGTGCCAGCAGCCTCATCTTTCAGGGGACTGAAGCTTTCTTT. It translates to CASSLIFQGTEAFF. The full variable domain, with the rest looked up from reference TRBV28 and TRBJ1-1, is DVKVTQSSRYLVKRTGEKVFLECVQDMDHENMFWYRQDPGLGLRLIYFSYDVKMKEKGDIPEGYSVSREKKERFSLILESASTNQTSMYLCASSLIFQGTEAFFGQGTRLTVV.

The J gene is TRBJ2-4, the V gene TRBV18; a possible D gene is TRBD2 (6 bases). Germline CDR1 reads KGHSH; CDR2 reads LQKENI. This CDR3 has 15 residues. The V and J ends lost 0 bases and 7 bases respectively, with 13 bases between them. CDR3 residues: CASSPPSGERNIQYF. CDR3 coding DNA: TGTGCCAGCTCACCACCGTCGGGAGAAAGGAACATTCAGTACTTC.

The gene calls are TRBV6-5 and TRBJ1-2; the D is unclear. The ends were cut back, 6 bases at V and 4 bases at J, with 18 bases in the middle. CDR1 is MNHEY, CDR2 SVGAGI, per germline. The CDR3 contains 15 residues. The DNA for the CDR3 is TGTGCCAGCAGGTACGGAGGGCAGGCGCGCTATGGCTACACCTTC. Amino acid sequence: CASRYGGQARYGYTF.

This clone was counted only a few times. The chain carries TRBV30 and TRBJ1-5, with TRBD1 matching 8 bases. CDR3 length: 13 residues. Germline loops: CDR1 GTSNPN, CDR2 SVGIG (reference sequence). V lost 5 bases to trimming and J lost 6 bases; unmatched junction nucleotides: 6. CDR3 nucleotide sequence: TGTGCCTGGCAGACAGGGGACGGTCAGCCCCAGCATTTT. This sequence encodes CAWQTGDGQPQHF. The complete variable domain, with remaining parts taken from reference TRBV30 and TRBJ1-5, reads SQTIHQWPATLVQPVGSPLSLECTVEGTSNPNLYWYRQAAGRGLQLLFYSVGIGQISSEVPQNLSASRPQDRQFILSSKKLLLSDSGFYLCAWQTGDGQPQHFGDGTRLSIL.

The V and J genes are TRBV5-1 and TRBJ2-5, with TRBD1 matching 7 bases. Germline loops: CDR1 SGHRS, CDR2 YFSETQ. V shed 4 bases and J 4 bases; nucleotides not matched to a gene: 10. The CDR3 is 15 amino acids. CDR3 region: CASSTRDRILETQYF. The CDR3 DNA sequence: TGCGCCAGCAGCACCCGGGACAGAATACTAGAGACCCAGTACTTC.

The count of this clone is one. The chain combines TRBV28 with TRBJ2-2; D is possibly TRBD2 (6 bases). CDR3 length equals 15 residues. The V gene's germline CDR1 is MDHEN and CDR2 SYDVKM. V dropped 7 bases and J dropped 3 bases, with 15 bases sitting between them. The CDR3 region is CASKTGELDTGELFF. Here the CDR3 DNA reads TGTGCCAGCAAAACGGGAGAATTGGACACCGGGGAGCTGTTTTTT.

This chain uses TRBV30 with TRBJ2-1; 7 nucleotides match TRBD1. The length of the CDR3 is 13 residues. Germline V gives CDR1 GTSNPN, CDR2 SVGIG (reference sequence). V gave up 4 bases and J gave up 12 bases; unmatched junction bases: 12. CDR3 region: CAWTRTSQGLQFF. The CDR3 DNA follows: TGTGCCTGGACCCGAACCTCACAGGGGCTGCAGTTCTTC.

The chain uses TRBV9 and TRBJ2-7, with 8 positions matching TRBD2. This CDR3 has 14 residues. Trimming took 0 bases from V and 3 from J; bases not matched to a gene: 2. The germline CDR1 and CDR2 sequences are SGDLS and YYNGEE. This CDR3 reads CASSVGSGSYEQYF. DNA for the CDR3: TGTGCCAGCAGCGTAGGAAGCGGGAGCTACGAGCAGTACTTC.

The chain uses TRBV2 and TRBJ2-5; possibly TRBD2 for D (5 bases). The V and J ends lost 4 bases and 4 bases respectively, with 16 bases between them. Per germline, CDR1 SNHLY and CDR2 FYNNEI. The length of the CDR3 is 15 residues. CDR3 bases: TGTGCCAGCAGTGTAAGCCTAGCAGGCTCAGAGACCCAGTACTTC. It translates to CASSVSLAGSETQYF.

The chain uses TRBV5-1 and TRBJ1-6; no reliable D call. Germline V gene lookup returns CDR1 SGHRS and CDR2 YFSETQ. CDR3 length equals 14 residues. Trimming shortened V by 0 bases and J by 12 bases, and 13 bases separated the two germline ends. The CDR3 loop reads CASSLGSGGRPLHF. CDR3 nucleotides: TGCGCCAGCAGCTTGGGATCAGGAGGACGACCCCTCCACTTT.

This clone was recorded only once. The rearrangement uses TRBV11-2 and TRBJ1-4; D is unclear. V was shortened by 2 bases and J by 3 bases, with 13 bases between the two germline ends. The CDR3 consists of 16 residues. Germline values: CDR1 SGHAT, CDR2 FQNNGV. The CDR3 sequence: CASSLRQTRANEKLFF. CDR3 in DNA: TGTGCCAGCAGCTTACGACAAACGCGGGCTAATGAAAAACTGTTTTTT.

This chain links TRBV10-3 with TRBJ1-5, with no clear D. This CDR3 contains 14 residues. Per the germline V gene, CDR1 is ENHRY and CDR2 is SYGVKD. Trimming cost V 2 bases and J 0 bases, with 5 bases left between them. The CDR3 region is CAISETDSNQPQHF. Here the CDR3 DNA reads TGTGCCATCAGTGAGACAGATAGCAATCAGCCCCAGCATTTT.

The chain uses TRBV6-5 and TRBJ2-1; 8 positions agree with TRBD1. J gave up 2 bases and V 7 bases, and 7 bases lay outside the gene matches. Germline values: CDR1 MNHEY, CDR2 SVGAGI. This CDR3 contains 15 residues. The CDR3 loop is CASKTDRGPYNEQFF. CDR3 sequence (DNA): TGTGCCAGCAAAACAGACAGGGGACCCTACAATGAGCAGTTCTTC.

Worth noting for this clone: The junction does not match germline at one end; this may be a read error. The rearrangement links TRBV7-9 to TRBJ1-5; D is uncertain. Germline CDR1 SEHNR, CDR2 FQNEAQ (reference sequence). The CDR3 is 17 residues long. Here the CDR3 reads CASSQDLESASYQPQHF. CDR3 DNA: TGCGCCAGCAGCCAAGATTTGGAGAGTGCCTCATATCAGCCCCAGCATTTT.

This clone appeared a single time. The CDR3 nucleotides read TGTGCCAGCAGCTTATCCGGGATCGGTGAGCAGTTCTTC. The encoded protein is CASSLSGIGEQFF. The genes are TRBV7-9 and TRBJ2-1, with D tentatively TRBD2 (5 bases). Germline loops: CDR1 SEHNR, CDR2 FQNEAQ (reference sequence). V lost 2 bases and J 9 bases, leaving 11 bases between the germline ends. The CDR3 covers 13 residues.

The gene calls are TRBV30 and TRBJ1-2; D gene uncertain. Trimming cost V 3 bases and J 2 bases, with 10 bases left between them. This CDR3 spans 13 amino acids. Germline V lookup: CDR1 GTSNPN, CDR2 SVGIG (reference sequence). CDR3 nucleotide sequence: TGTGCCTGGAGGAAGCCGGAGAACTATGGCTACACCTTC. Residues: CAWRKPENYGYTF.

This clone was seen more than once but under ten times. This chain links TRBV5-6 with TRBJ2-7, with a weak D call TRBD1 (5 bases). Trimming stripped 2 bases from V and 2 bases from J, with 11 bases between. CDR3 length equals 14 residues. Germline loops: CDR1 SGHDT, CDR2 YYEEEE. CDR3 loop: CASSFGSGTYEQYF. CDR3 nucleotides: TGTGCCAGCAGCTTTGGGTCAGGGACCTACGAGCAGTACTTC.

This clone is a singleton in its sample. The V gene is TRBV5-1, the J gene TRBJ2-1; 8 positions agree with TRBD1. Germline V gene lookup returns CDR1 SGHRS and CDR2 YFSETQ. There are 16 residues in the CDR3. With V trimmed by 2 bases and J by 4 bases, 8 bases remained unmatched. The DNA of the CDR3 is TGCGCCAGCAGCTTTGGGGACAGGAGTGCTTACAATGAGCAGTTCTTC. It translates to CASSFGDRSAYNEQFF.

The chain has TRBV4-3 and TRBJ1-1; D is possibly TRBD1 (5 bases). Trimming pared 4 bases from V and 0 bases from J, leaving 6 bases between. From germline, CDR1 is LGHNA and CDR2 YSLEER. This CDR3 has 13 residues. Here the CDR3 reads CASSRQMNTEAFF. For the CDR3, the DNA is TGCGCCAGCAGCCGACAGATGAACACTGAAGCTTTCTTT.

This clone was detected only a few times. This chain uses TRBV6-5 with TRBJ1-2; possible D gene TRBD1, 6 bases. This CDR3 contains 15 residues. Per germline, CDR1 MNHEY and CDR2 SVGAGI. V was cut by 6 bases and J by 7 bases, with 21 bases left in between. The CDR3 protein is CASSRLGVGAFGYTF. CDR3 nucleotides: TGTGCCAGCAGCCGGCTAGGGGTGGGGGCGTTTGGCTACACCTTC.

CDR3 bases: TGTGCCAGCAGCCGGGGACAGGGAACAGGGCAAAACATTCAGTACTTC. The encoded protein is CASSRGQGTGQNIQYF. The J gene is TRBJ2-4, the V gene TRBV7-9, with 9 bases aligning to TRBD1. The CDR3 totals 16 residues. V gave up 5 bases and J gave up 5 bases; unmatched junction bases: 10. Looked up from germline, CDR1 is SEHNR and CDR2 is FQNEAQ (reference sequence).

CDR3 protein: CASSPSSGRAYEQYF. CDR3 DNA: TGTGCCAGCAGTCCCTCTAGCGGGAGGGCCTACGAGCAGTACTTC. The V gene is TRBV27, the J gene TRBJ2-7; 12 positions match TRBD2. The CDR3 contains 15 residues. V shed 5 bases and J 2 bases; nucleotides not matched to a gene: 4. The V gene's germline CDR1 is MNHEY and CDR2 SMNVEV (reference sequence).

The chain recombines TRBV30 with TRBJ2-3; 8 bases match TRBD2. CDR1 and CDR2 (germline): GTSNPN, SVGIG (reference sequence). The CDR3 is 15 amino acids. The J segment lost 4 bases and the V segment lost 2 bases, leaving 8 bases of the junction unmatched. The CDR3 region has the DNA TGTGCCTGGAGTCCTCTAGCGGGCCCGGCAGATACGCAGTATTTT. This encodes CAWSPLAGPADTQYF.

The DNA of the CDR3 is TGCGCCAGCAGCTTGGGACTCGGTCAGAACACCGGGGAGCTGTTTTTT. Encoded protein: CASSLGLGQNTGELFF. J is TRBJ2-2 and V is TRBV5-1, with D uncertain. Trimming shortened V by 0 bases and J by 1 base, and 10 bases separated the two germline ends. The V gene's germline CDR1 is SGHRS and CDR2 YFSETQ. This CDR3 region has 16 residues.

The CDR3 loop reads CAISDPGTGERNEQFF. DNA of the CDR3: TGTGCCATCAGTGACCCCGGGACAGGGGAAAGAAATGAGCAGTTCTTC. The rearrangement links TRBV10-3 to TRBJ2-1, with 10 bases fitting TRBD1. This CDR3 contains 16 residues. Germline-derived CDR1 and CDR2 are ENHRY and SYGVKD. V shed 3 bases and J 7 bases; nucleotides not matched to a gene: 9.

The chain employs TRBV19 and TRBJ2-5; D unclear. Trimming shortened V by 4 bases and J by 3 bases, and 18 bases separated the two germline ends. This CDR3 contains 16 residues. Germline CDR1 reads LNHDA; CDR2 reads SQIVND (reference sequence). CDR3 residues: CASSRSTLTIKETQYF. Here the CDR3 DNA reads TGTGCCAGTAGTAGGTCGACTCTGACGATTAAAGAGACCCAGTACTTC.

V and J are TRBV28 and TRBJ1-2; 7 bases map to TRBD1. The germline V gene has CDR1 MDHEN and CDR2 SYDVKM. The CDR3 has 13 amino acids. V lost 4 bases, J lost 8 bases, and 7 bases stayed unmatched. CDR3 coding DNA: TGTGCCAGCAGTTCTACGACAGGGCGCGGCTACACCTTC. Translating gives CASSSTTGRGYTF.